This T cell receptor (beta chain) was obtained from a study of diagnostic markers for celiac disease (dated by TCRdb to about 2020). On this clonotype: The antigen it recognizes is unknown.

For CDR1 and CDR2, the germline V gene (reference sequence) lists DFQATT and SNEGSKA. Including the terminal cysteine and phenylalanine, the CDR3 comprises 13 residues. No DNA appears here. The listed sequencing device is Illumina MiSeq. TCRdb reprocessed the reads into one record per CDR3 protein sequence, lacking DNA. The table kept for this sample lists 5,000 to 6,000 distinct CDR3 sequences. 5.5% to 7% of the sample is in the top ten clones. Material for sequencing was either unsorted cells or a sorted T cell fraction (not recorded which). The sequence was collected from a human donor. This table probably holds off-target reads from a library built for another chain. In this chain, TRBV20-1 is recombined with TRBJ1-2; TCRdb's D gene call, TRBD1, goes unchecked for lack of DNA. The CDR3 has the sequence CSAIPGTAYGYTF.